These 30 T cell receptor beta chains originate from one sample sequenced in a study of beta chain features in type 1 diabetes. Expressed TCRB transcripts got sequenced, as all isolated RNA was reverse transcribed. The data were produced by immunoSEQ multiplex PCR, yet TCRdb's version contains in-frame clones alone and is incomplete. The sample lists roughly 400,000 clones; roughly 13% were seen once. Material: naive CD4+ T cells from blood. The source of these receptors is a man aged 30-40 years in good health.

This clone was recorded at least ten times. The chain uses TRBV4-1 and TRBJ2-1, with 7 bases matching TRBD1. V lost 9 bases, J lost 5 bases, and 7 bases stayed unmatched. CDR3 length equals 13 residues. CDR1 MGHRA and CDR2 YSYEKL come from the germline V gene. CDR3 bases: TGCGCCAGTGCCTGGACAGGAAACAATGAGCAGTTCTTC. This gives the protein CASAWTGNNEQFF.

In this sample, this clone turned up a few times. The gene calls are TRBV5-4 and TRBJ2-3; the D gene is possibly TRBD2 (6 bases). Trimming took 0 bases from V and 5 from J, leaving 13 bases between them. Germline assignment: CDR1 SGHNT and CDR2 YYREEE (reference sequence). The CDR3 extends over 15 amino acids. The CDR3 bases are TGTGCCAGCAGCTTGGACTCCCTGGGGGGAGATACGCAGTATTTT. This translates into CASSLDSLGGDTQYF.

The chain couples TRBV28 to TRBJ2-2, with D maybe TRBD2 (5 bases). The V end lost 5 bases, the J end lost 4 bases, and 14 bases lay between the germline ends. The CDR3 sequence is 15 residues long. Germline V CDR1 and CDR2: MDHEN, SYDVKM. The CDR3 nucleotides are TGTGCCAGCAGTCCGGCGGGTACACCCACCGGGGAGCTGTTTTTT. Translated: CASSPAGTPTGELFF. Together with reference TRBV28 and TRBJ2-2, the CDR3 gives the full variable domain: DVKVTQSSRYLVKRTGEKVFLECVQDMDHENMFWYRQDPGLGLRLIYFSYDVKMKEKGDIPEGYSVSREKKERFSLILESASTNQTSMYLCASSPAGTPTGELFFGEGSRLTVL.

The table lists this clone with a few counts. The rearrangement links TRBV7-9 to TRBJ2-1; 8 positions match TRBD2. V dropped 1 base and J dropped 12; count of bases not matched to a gene: 11. This CDR3 has 15 residues. In germline, CDR1 is SEHNR, CDR2 FQNEAQ (reference sequence). CDR3 loop: CASSLVAAGAFGQFF. As DNA, the CDR3 is TGTGCCAGCAGCTTAGTAGCAGCGGGAGCTTTTGGGCAGTTCTTC.

This clone was detected once. The V and J genes are TRBV28 and TRBJ1-2, with D maybe TRBD1 (5 bases). The CDR3 covers 16 residues. The V end was cut by 7 bases, the J end by 6 bases, with 24 bases between. Germline V gene data show CDR1 as MDHEN and CDR2 as SYDVKM. CDR3 amino acids: CASKFSRVLSQDGYTF. CDR3 nucleotide sequence: TGTGCCAGCAAATTTAGCAGGGTCTTGAGCCAAGATGGCTACACCTTC.

This clone came up a few times. The chain joins TRBV10-3 to TRBJ1-1, with TRBD1 matching 8 bases. The CDR3 length is 15 residues. CDR1 ENHRY and CDR2 SYGVKD come from the germline V gene. The V gene end was trimmed by 0 bases and the J gene end by 1 base; junction bases not matched to a gene: 1. The CDR3 protein is CAISESDRENTEAFF. CDR3 nucleotides: TGTGCCATCAGTGAGTCGGACAGGGAGAACACTGAAGCTTTCTTT.

This clone has a handful of counts. The rearrangement joins TRBV28 to TRBJ2-5, with 7 bases aligning to TRBD2. This CDR3 is 13 amino acids long. Germline CDR1 is MDHEN and CDR2 is SYDVKM. The junction had 5 bases not matched to a gene; V was cut back by 6 bases and J by 4 bases. Here the CDR3 DNA reads TGTGCCAGCAGCCCCGCGGGGGTAGAGACCCAGTACTTC. Its translation: CASSPAGVETQYF.

The rearrangement uses TRBV2 and TRBJ2-3; no reliable D call. The V gene lost 0 bases and the J gene lost 3 bases, with 13 bases spanning the gap. CDR3 length equals 16 residues. CDR1 SNHLY and CDR2 FYNNEI come from the germline V gene. The CDR3 DNA sequence: TGTGCCAGCAGTGAAGCGCTGTCGCGCGGAACAGATACGCAGTATTTT. Amino acids: CASSEALSRGTDTQYF.

There are a few counts of this clone. The J gene is TRBJ2-3, the V gene TRBV5-4; D might be TRBD2 (5 bases). This CDR3 is built from 17 residues. Germline V gene lookup returns CDR1 SGHNT and CDR2 YYREEE (reference sequence). V lost 0 bases and J 1 base, leaving 15 bases between the germline ends. CDR3 nucleotides: TGTGCCAGCAGCTTGGATGGAGGCTCTGTCGGCACAGATACGCAGTATTTT. Protein: CASSLDGGSVGTDTQYF.

This clone was recorded a few times. This CDR3 reads CASSLAGTTQYF. The CDR3 DNA sequence: TGTGCCAGCAGCTTAGCGGGGACGACGCAGTATTTT. The chain employs TRBV7-2 and TRBJ2-3, with D perhaps TRBD1 or TRBD2 (5 bases each). CDR3 length: 12 amino acids. Germline V CDR1 and CDR2: SGHTA, FQGNSA. Trimming removed 0 bases at V and 9 bases at J, with 7 bases between.

This clone has a handful of counts. The chain couples TRBV7-7 to TRBJ2-7; 8 positions agree with TRBD1. Germline CDR1 reads SSHAT; CDR2 reads FNYEAQ (reference sequence). CDR3 length: 17 residues. CDR3 protein: CASSLAARDRIKYEQYV. In DNA form, the CDR3 reads TGTGCTAGCAGCTTGGCGGCCCGGGACAGGATAAAGTACGAGCAGTACGTC.

For the CDR3, the DNA is TGTGCCACCAGCAGTGATAACAGGGGTGGTAGCCCCTACGAGCAGTACGTC. It is translated as CATSSDNRGGSPYEQYV. The J gene is TRBJ2-7, the V gene TRBV15; 7 positions match TRBD1. The CDR3 contains 17 residues. The germline V gene has CDR1 LNHNV and CDR2 YYDKDF (reference sequence). With V trimmed by 3 bases and J by 2 bases, 13 bases remained unmatched.

The chain carries TRBV14 and TRBJ1-3; no clear D. The CDR3 spans 11 residues. Germline CDR1 and CDR2: SGHDN and FVKESK. V shed 1 base and J shed 6 bases, with 1 base lying between them. Here the CDR3 DNA reads TGTGCCAGCAGCCAAGTAAACACCATATATTTT. This gives the protein CASSQVNTIYF.

There are a few counts of this clone. The V call is TRBV20-1, the J call TRBJ1-1; D remains ambiguous. Germline CDR1 is DFQATT and CDR2 is SNEGSKA (reference sequence). This CDR3 comprises 11 residues. V lost 3 bases to trimming and J lost 6 bases, with 8 bases between them. The CDR3 DNA sequence: TGCAGTGCTAGTCGGGCCGCTGAAGCTTTCTTT. Protein product: CSASRAAEAFF.

This clone was seen only a few times. The rearrangement uses TRBV5-4 and TRBJ1-4, with 7 bases matching TRBD1. This CDR3 spans 15 amino acids. The ends lost 1 base at V and 8 bases at J; junction bases unmatched: 8. Germline CDR1 SGHNT, CDR2 YYREEE (reference sequence). The CDR3 DNA is TGTGCCAGCAGCTTGACTAAGGGGGCTGGCGAAAAACTGTTTTTT. Translation: CASSLTKGAGEKLFF.

This chain connects TRBV7-2 to TRBJ2-5; 7 bases are a match to TRBD1. The CDR3 contains 13 residues. CDR1 SGHTA and CDR2 FQGNSA come from the germline V gene. The V segment lost 7 bases and the J segment 2 bases; nucleotides outside the gene matches: 4. CDR3 nucleotide sequence: TGTGCCAGCATCGCGACAGGGCAAGAGACCCAGTACTTC. Protein: CASIATGQETQYF.

This clone occurred a few times. The CDR3 sequence is CASSIVLAGPYEQYF. In DNA, the CDR3 is TGTGCCAGTAGTATAGTACTAGCGGGGCCCTACGAGCAGTACTTC. The J gene is TRBJ2-7, the V gene TRBV19, with 10 bases aligning to TRBD2. V dropped 1 base and J dropped 2; count of bases not matched to a gene: 2. Germline V lookup: CDR1 LNHDA, CDR2 SQIVND (reference sequence). The CDR3 has 15 amino acids.

This rearrangement joins TRBV7-8 to TRBJ2-2, with TRBD1 identical over 8 bases. The junction had 5 bases not matched to a gene; V was cut back by 7 bases and J by 4 bases. The CDR3 runs to 14 residues. Germline CDR1 reads SGHVS; CDR2 reads FQNEAQ. CDR3 sequence reads: CASKSTGGTGELFF. The CDR3, as DNA: TGTGCCAGCAAGAGTACAGGGGGCACCGGGGAGCTGTTTTTT.

In this sample, this clone turned up a few times. The rearrangement uses TRBV2 and TRBJ2-5; no clear D. Germline-derived CDR1 and CDR2 are SNHLY and FYNNEI. CDR3 length: 11 amino acids. V lost 7 bases and J lost 1, with 4 bases in between. The CDR3, as DNA: TGTGCCAGCATGTCCCAAGAGACCCAGTACTTC. Its translation is CASMSQETQYF.

This clone turned up a few times. This sequence joins TRBV9 and TRBJ2-1; D is unclear. V was trimmed by 3 bases and J by 12 bases, leaving 19 bases between them. The germline V gene encodes CDR1 SGDLS and CDR2 YYNGEE. This CDR3 comprises 14 residues. The CDR3 sequence is CASSEAAVVVTQFF. CDR3 nucleotides: TGTGCCAGCAGCGAGGCGGCGGTTGTAGTAACGCAGTTCTTC.

This clone was counted only a few times. The CDR3 bases are TGCAGTGCTCTCCAAAACATTCAGTACTTC. Translating it yields CSALQNIQYF. This chain connects TRBV20-1 to TRBJ2-4; no clear D gene. V gave up 5 bases and J gave up 5 bases, with 4 bases separating them. Germline lookup yields CDR1 DFQATT and CDR2 SNEGSKA (reference sequence). This CDR3 contains 10 residues.

This clone was observed a few times. The CDR3 DNA is TGTGCCAGCAGCTTAGGGTGGCAGGGGAATTCACCCCTCCACTTT. Residues: CASSLGWQGNSPLHF. The rearrangement links TRBV7-2 to TRBJ1-6; TRBD1 might be the D (6 bases). V lost 1 base to trimming and J lost 7 bases, with 11 bases between them. This CDR3 spans 15 amino acids. Germline loops: CDR1 SGHTA, CDR2 FQGNSA.

The chain is built from TRBV5-1 and TRBJ2-1; D not resolved. V shed 0 bases and J shed 6 bases, with 13 bases lying between them. The CDR3 sequence is 15 residues long. CDR1 and CDR2 from the germline V gene are SGHRS and YFSETQ. DNA for the CDR3: TGCGCCAGCAGCTTGGCGGCAAGAAAGGGCAATGAGCAGTTCTTC. This sequence encodes CASSLAARKGNEQFF.

This rearrangement joins TRBV7-8 to TRBJ2-3; D is possibly TRBD1 (6 bases). Trimming cost V 5 bases and J 10 bases, with 16 bases left between them. There are 13 residues in the CDR3. CDR1 and CDR2 from the germline V gene are SGHVS and FQNEAQ. CDR3 sequence: CASSGLGADAQYF. CDR3 sequence (DNA): TGTGCCAGCAGCGGACTGGGGGCGGATGCGCAGTATTTT.

The table lists this clone with a few counts. The V and J genes are TRBV9 and TRBJ1-2; a possible D gene is TRBD1 (5 bases). This CDR3 has 14 amino acids. Trimming removed 4 bases at V and 4 bases at J, with 14 bases between. CDR1 SGDLS and CDR2 YYNGEE come from the germline V gene. The CDR3 sequence is CASSSTGDPYGYTF. As DNA, the CDR3 is TGTGCCAGCAGCTCGACCGGGGACCCCTATGGCTACACCTTC.

This clone was counted only a few times. The chain links TRBV7-2 to TRBJ2-7; 7 bases align to TRBD2. Looked up from germline, CDR1 is SGHTA and CDR2 is FQGNSA. CDR3 size: 15 residues. With V trimmed by 1 base and J by 0 bases, 3 bases remained unmatched. CDR3 region: CASSLGGTTSYEQYF. CDR3 DNA sequence: TGTGCCAGCAGCTTAGGTGGGACTACCTCCTACGAGCAGTACTTC.

The J gene is TRBJ1-3, the V gene TRBV12-5, with D possibly being TRBD1 (5 bases). Germline lookup yields CDR1 LGHNT and CDR2 FRNRAP. The V gene lost 7 bases and the J gene lost 3 bases, with 10 bases spanning the gap. This CDR3 is 13 amino acids long. The CDR3 DNA is TGTGCTAGTGAAGGGGTTAATGGAAACACCATATATTTT. Protein sequence: CASEGVNGNTIYF.

In this sample, this clone turned up a few times. This sequence joins TRBV7-2 and TRBJ2-5; 12 bases map to TRBD2. V dropped 1 base and J dropped 7; count of bases not matched to a gene: 13. Germline CDR1 and CDR2: SGHTA and FQGNSA. The CDR3 is 18 amino acids. The CDR3 region is CASSLVPPSGGAVGTQYF. CDR3 DNA sequence: TGTGCCAGCAGCTTAGTTCCCCCTAGCGGGGGGGCCGTTGGGACCCAGTACTTC.

This clone has only a few counts. The V and J genes are TRBV7-3 and TRBJ1-1, with D possibly TRBD1 on 6 matching bases. Trimming removed 6 bases at V and 4 bases at J, with 12 bases between. The CDR3 sequence is 13 residues long. Germline V gene data show CDR1 as SGHTA and CDR2 as FQGTGA. CDR3 protein: CASSPGVLTEAFF. CDR3 nucleotide sequence: TGTGCCAGCAGTCCAGGGGTCCTCACTGAAGCTTTCTTT.

This chain joins TRBV6-1 and TRBJ2-5; D ambiguous. The CDR3 extends over 13 amino acids. CDR1 MNHNS and CDR2 SASEGT come from the germline V gene. V gave up 4 bases and J gave up 2 bases, with 8 bases separating them. The CDR3 sequence is CASSGHQQETQYF. DNA for the CDR3: TGTGCCAGCAGTGGGCATCAACAAGAGACCCAGTACTTC.